The 30 T cell receptor beta chains listed next were all sequenced from one sample in a study of PD-L1 blockade in urothelial cancer. TCRdb keeps only in-frame clones here, not all; method: immunoSEQ multiplex PCR. The profile covers about 76,000 clones, with approximately 90% appearing a single time and over 0.7% taken by the ten largest. Noted time point: peripheral blood 6 weeks after treatment start. Sequencing used PBMCs, obtained around atezolizumab (anti-PD-L1) treatment. Receptor source: a woman aged 80 or older with urothelial cancer.

For the CDR3, the DNA is TGTGCCAGCAGCGTCCGGGGGGGCGCCTACGAGCAGTACTTC. It specifies CASSVRGGAYEQYF. The chain couples TRBV9 to TRBJ2-7; 8 bases are shared with TRBD2. V was clipped by 2 bases and J by 2 bases; unmatched bases: 3. Germline-derived CDR1 and CDR2 are SGDLS and YYNGEE. The CDR3 length is 14 residues. The entire variable domain, with the rest obtained from reference TRBV9 and TRBJ2-7, is as follows: DSGVTQTPKHLITATGQRVTLRCSPRSGDLSVYWYQQSLDQGLQFLIQYYNGEERAKGNILERFSAQQFPDLHSELNLSSLELGDSALYFCASSVRGGAYEQYFGPGTRLTVT.

V is TRBV10-2 and J is TRBJ2-5, with unresolved D. This CDR3 contains 13 residues. Trimming shortened V by 6 bases and J by 3 bases, and 11 bases separated the two germline ends. Per the germline V gene, CDR1 is WSHSY and CDR2 is SAAADI. CDR3 DNA: TGCGCCAGCAGGGAAGGAGAGAAAGAGACCCAGTACTTC. This sequence encodes CASREGEKETQYF.

The chain has TRBV28 and TRBJ2-7, with a possible D match to TRBD2 (6 bases). The CDR3 consists of 14 residues. Trimming pared 6 bases from V and 6 bases from J, leaving 18 bases between. Germline V CDR1 and CDR2: MDHEN, SYDVKM. This CDR3 is CASRPGSIFTEQYF. The CDR3 coding sequence is TGTGCCAGCAGGCCCGGGAGCATTTTCACCGAGCAGTACTTC.

This chain's CDR3 is CASTGTGLGNNEKLFF. As DNA, the CDR3 is TGTGCCAGTACCGGGACAGGGCTCGGAAATAATGAAAAACTGTTTTTT. The chain carries TRBV19 and TRBJ1-4; TRBD1 matches at 9 bases. CDR1 is LNHDA, CDR2 SQIVND, per germline (reference sequence). CDR3 length: 16 residues. After removal of 7 bases from V and 4 bases from J, the junction contained 10 bases not matched to a gene.

The chain carries TRBV11-3 and TRBJ2-1, with 7 bases matching TRBD2. The germline V gene encodes CDR1 SGHNT and CDR2 YENEEA. Trimming at V came to 5 bases and at J to 6 bases, leaving 10 bases not matched to a gene. This CDR3 contains 15 residues. This CDR3 is CASSPSGGISNEQFF. DNA for the CDR3: TGTGCCAGCAGCCCCTCGGGAGGAATCTCCAATGAGCAGTTCTTC.

In nucleotides, the CDR3 is TGTGCTAGTGGTTTGGGAAGGGACAGGGGTAACAATGAGCAGTTCTTC. Translated: CASGLGRDRGNNEQFF. The chain links TRBV12-5 to TRBJ2-1; 10 bases align to TRBD1. J was trimmed by 5 bases and V by 1 base; bases with no gene match: 5. CDR3 length: 16 amino acids. Germline CDR1 is LGHNT and CDR2 is FRNRAP.

The chain combines TRBV2 with TRBJ1-2, with 7 bases lining up with TRBD1. The CDR3 runs 12 residues. The trim removed 8 bases at V and 8 bases at J, leaving 8 bases unmatched. Per the germline V gene, CDR1 is SNHLY and CDR2 is FYNNEI. CDR3 sequence reads: CASAPGTDGYTF. CDR3 nucleotide sequence: TGTGCCAGCGCTCCCGGGACAGACGGCTACACCTTC.

The chain joins TRBV19 to TRBJ2-1; 14 bases line up with TRBD2. The CDR3 is made up of 19 amino acids. Germline CDR1 LNHDA, CDR2 SQIVND (reference sequence). V shed 6 bases, J shed 1 base, and the junction held 11 bases outside the gene matches. CDR3 region: CASSPSTSGRVGSYNEQFF. The CDR3 nucleotides read TGTGCCAGTAGCCCATCGACTAGCGGGAGGGTGGGTTCCTACAATGAGCAGTTCTTC.

The J gene is TRBJ2-1, the V gene TRBV7-9, with TRBD2 identical over 8 bases. Germline V CDR1 and CDR2: SEHNR, FQNEAQ (reference sequence). Losses at the gene ends were 3 bases for V and 7 bases for J; bases not matched to a gene: 8. The CDR3 runs to 15 residues. In nucleotides, the CDR3 is TGTGCCAGCAGCTTTGGTGCGGGAGGCTGGAATGAGCAGTTCTTC. Its translation: CASSFGAGGWNEQFF.

V gene TRBV2 combines with J gene TRBJ1-1, with D perhaps TRBD1 (5 bases). Deletions cut 8 bases from V and 1 base from J, with 14 bases between. In germline, CDR1 is SNHLY, CDR2 FYNNEI. This CDR3 has 14 amino acids. CDR3 bases: TGTGCCAGCGTTGGGAGGGGACCGAACACTGAAGCTTTCTTT. Translation gives CASVGRGPNTEAFF.

This sequence joins TRBV28 and TRBJ2-7; no clear D gene. Trimming took off 4 bases at V and 5 bases at J, with 15 bases between the two ends. Per the germline V gene, CDR1 is MDHEN and CDR2 is SYDVKM. The CDR3 is 14 residues long. CDR3: CASSYPPAVHEQYF. As DNA, the CDR3 is TGTGCCAGCAGTTACCCGCCCGCAGTCCACGAGCAGTACTTC.

This chain joins TRBV19 and TRBJ2-1, with 7 bases fitting TRBD2. The CDR3 has 16 amino acids. Germline CDR1 LNHDA, CDR2 SQIVND (reference sequence). The V segment lost 5 bases and the J segment 0 bases; nucleotides outside the gene matches: 7. The chain's CDR3 is CASSLPSGNSYNEQFF. The CDR3 DNA is TGTGCCAGTAGTCTGCCCAGCGGGAACTCCTACAATGAGCAGTTCTTC.

The chain links TRBV7-3 to TRBJ1-3; the match to TRBD1 covers 7 bases. CDR1 is SGHTA, CDR2 FQGTGA, per germline. The CDR3 totals 14 residues. V gave up 5 bases and J gave up 3 bases; unmatched junction bases: 4. Here the CDR3 reads CASSKTGHGNTIYF. The CDR3 DNA is TGTGCCAGCAGCAAGACAGGGCATGGAAACACCATATATTTT.

The rearrangement links TRBV25-1 to TRBJ1-4; TRBD1 matches 7 bases. The germline CDR1 and CDR2 sequences are MGHDK and SYGVNS. J lost 8 bases, V lost 8 bases, and 17 bases had no gene match. This CDR3 has 16 amino acids. The CDR3 DNA is TGTGCCAGCCCCAAGAGTCCCGACAGGGTGACCGAAAAACTGTTTTTT. It yields the protein CASPKSPDRVTEKLFF. Full variable domain (missing parts from reference TRBV25-1 and TRBJ1-4): EADIYQTPRYLVIGTGKKITLECSQTMGHDKMYWYQQDPGMELHLIHYSYGVNSTEKGDLSSESTVSRIRTEHFPLTLESARPSHTSQYLCASPKSPDRVTEKLFFGSGTQLSVL.

This chain connects TRBV4-2 to TRBJ2-1; D is possibly TRBD1 (6 bases). Deletions cut 4 bases from V and 4 bases from J, with 17 bases between. CDR1 LGHNA and CDR2 YNFKEQ come from the germline V gene. This CDR3 comprises 16 residues. CDR3 protein: CASSLTPGQNYNEQFF. CDR3 DNA sequence: TGTGCCAGCAGCCTCACCCCCGGACAGAATTACAATGAGCAGTTCTTC.

The chain couples TRBV7-9 to TRBJ2-5; D is possibly TRBD2 (6 bases). This CDR3 has 15 amino acids. Trimming removed 5 bases at V and 1 base at J, with 14 bases between. Germline assignment: CDR1 SEHNR and CDR2 FQNEAQ (reference sequence). The CDR3 loop reads CASSDGGMVQETQYF. CDR3 nucleotides: TGTGCCAGCAGCGATGGAGGGATGGTCCAAGAGACCCAGTACTTC.

The J gene is TRBJ1-5, the V gene TRBV19, with 8 bases fitting TRBD1. Germline trimming cut 7 bases from V and 7 bases from J; bases unmatched to any gene: 9. Germline-derived CDR1 and CDR2 are LNHDA and SQIVND (reference sequence). The CDR3 runs 14 residues. CDR3 sequence reads: CASNHQGAGQPQHF. The CDR3 DNA follows: TGTGCCAGTAATCATCAGGGGGCAGGGCAGCCCCAGCATTTT.

A single count supports this clone. DNA for the CDR3: TGTGCCAGCAGCACCCGTAGGCGGGCAACTAATGAAAAACTGTTTTTT. This sequence encodes CASSTRRRATNEKLFF. J is TRBJ1-4 and V is TRBV7-9, with D unclear. V gave up 5 bases and J gave up 0 bases, with 13 bases separating them. CDR3 length equals 16 residues. Germline loops: CDR1 SEHNR, CDR2 FQNEAQ (reference sequence).

V and J are TRBV7-6 and TRBJ2-5, with 8 nucleotides matching TRBD2. Trimming took 3 bases from V and 7 from J; bases not matched to a gene: 1. The germline gives CDR1 SGHVS, CDR2 FNYEAQ. CDR3 length: 12 residues. The CDR3, as DNA: TGTGCCAGCAGCTTGGCGGGAGGGACCCAGTACTTC. This gives the protein CASSLAGGTQYF. The whole variable domain, filled in from reference TRBV7-6 and TRBJ2-5, reads GAGVSQSPRYKVTKRGQDVALRCDPISGHVSLYWYRQALGQGPEFLTYFNYEAQQDKSGLPNDRFSAERPEGSISTLTIQRTEQRDSAMYRCASSLAGGTQYFGPGTRLLVL.

The V and J genes are TRBV18 and TRBJ1-1; tentative D call: TRBD1 (5 bases). This CDR3 contains 17 residues. V gave up 4 bases and J gave up 0 bases, with 18 bases separating them. Germline-derived CDR1 and CDR2 are KGHSH and LQKENI. CDR3 amino acids: CASSQNLVGGLNTEAFF. The CDR3 nucleotides read TGTGCCAGCTCACAAAATCTCGTCGGGGGGTTGAACACTGAAGCTTTCTTT.

This clone was recorded once. The chain combines TRBV5-1 with TRBJ1-4; the D is unclear. CDR1 is SGHRS, CDR2 YFSETQ, per germline. The CDR3 extends over 15 amino acids. Trimming removed 7 bases from V and 0 bases from J, with 13 bases in between. DNA for the CDR3: TGCGCCAGCCGACAATTCAATGCAACTAATGAAAAACTGTTTTTT. Its translation is CASRQFNATNEKLFF.

This clone appeared a single time. The sample holds other DNA sequences that translate to the same CDR3. The rearrangement uses TRBV9 and TRBJ1-2; D not certain. The CDR3 consists of 13 residues. The germline gives CDR1 SGDLS, CDR2 YYNGEE. V was clipped by 0 bases and J by 2 bases, with 5 bases between them. This CDR3 is CASSVDSNYGYTF. In nucleotides, the CDR3 is TGTGCCAGCAGCGTAGACAGCAACTATGGCTACACCTTC.

V and J are TRBV5-1 and TRBJ2-3; TRBD2 matches 8 bases. The CDR3 is 18 residues long. Germline trimming cut 0 bases from V and 7 bases from J; bases unmatched to any gene: 16. Germline CDR1 reads SGHRS; CDR2 reads YFSETQ. The CDR3 spells CASSLGSGAGVVANTQYF. The CDR3, as DNA: TGCGCCAGCAGCTTGGGTAGTGGAGCGGGAGTAGTTGCGAATACGCAGTATTTT.

The genes are TRBV9 and TRBJ1-2, with D uncertain. Germline loops: CDR1 SGDLS, CDR2 YYNGEE. This CDR3 spans 16 amino acids. Trimming removed 0 bases at V and 4 bases at J, with 16 bases between. The CDR3 region is CASSVGQAGVGYGYTF. The CDR3, as DNA: TGTGCCAGCAGCGTAGGGCAGGCCGGGGTTGGCTATGGCTACACCTTC.

The chain is built from TRBV18 and TRBJ2-5; D is unclear. With 2 bases removed from V and 2 bases from J, the gap between germline ends came to 6 bases. The CDR3 totals 13 residues. Germline values: CDR1 KGHSH, CDR2 LQKENI. The CDR3 sequence is CASSPEIQETQYF. For the CDR3, the DNA is TGTGCCAGCTCACCAGAGATACAAGAGACCCAGTACTTC.

J is TRBJ1-1 and V is TRBV7-6; TRBD1 might be the D (6 bases). Germline CDR1 SGHVS, CDR2 FNYEAQ. V was trimmed by 4 bases and J by 6 bases, leaving 12 bases between them. This CDR3 has 13 amino acids. The CDR3 sequence is CASSSQGLSEAFF. In DNA form, the CDR3 reads TGTGCCAGCAGCTCCCAGGGGTTGTCTGAAGCTTTCTTT.

The chain recombines TRBV11-2 with TRBJ2-7; TRBD2 matches 9 bases. V lost 1 base, J lost 3 bases, and 13 bases stayed unmatched. Germline V gene lookup returns CDR1 SGHAT and CDR2 FQNNGV. The CDR3 totals 18 residues. The CDR3 loop reads CASSLGQRSGRLNYEQYF. CDR3 sequence (DNA): TGTGCCAGCAGCTTAGGCCAGCGAAGCGGGAGGTTGAACTACGAGCAGTACTTC.

This rearrangement joins TRBV5-1 to TRBJ1-4; 10 positions agree with TRBD1. V trimming: 4 bases; J trimming: 3 bases; junction bases outside the gene matches: 9. Per germline, CDR1 SGHRS and CDR2 YFSETQ. The CDR3 contains 17 residues. CDR3 bases: TGCGCCAGCAGCCACGGACAGGGGGGGTCTGCTAATGAAAAACTGTTTTTT. It is translated as CASSHGQGGSANEKLFF.

This chain links TRBV5-4 with TRBJ2-3; 14 bases line up with TRBD2. The CDR3 is 16 residues long. Germline lookup yields CDR1 SGHNT and CDR2 YYREEE (reference sequence). The trim removed 3 bases at V and 6 bases at J, leaving 6 bases unmatched. The CDR3 loop is CASSSRTSGGRDTQYF. DNA of the CDR3: TGTGCCAGCAGCTCCAGGACTAGCGGGGGGCGGGATACGCAGTATTTT.

The chain recombines TRBV19 with TRBJ1-2; D call uncertain. The CDR3 covers 15 residues. V lost 5 bases to trimming and J lost 2 bases, with 15 bases between them. Looked up from germline, CDR1 is LNHDA and CDR2 is SQIVND (reference sequence). The CDR3: CASSPAAPPNYGYTF. As DNA, the CDR3 is TGTGCCAGTAGTCCCGCGGCCCCGCCCAACTATGGCTACACCTTC.